Sequencing of this T cell receptor (beta chain) was carried out in a study of neurological immune-mediated disorders. This clonotype was detected ten times or more. Every sequencing run produced over 160 million TCR-beta sequences, and the sequences from any one run covered 15-18 subjects. TCRdb processed the 5' RACE reads anew with MiXCR; each CDR3 protein has one entry. The sample has roughly 80,000 distinct CDR3 sequences; over 15% are singletons. The CDR3 totals 13 residues. In germline, CDR1 is DFQATT, CDR2 SNEGSKA (reference sequence). V trimming: 6 bases; J trimming: 6 bases; junction bases outside the gene matches: 6. Among the participants, healthy controls were blood bank volunteers in Maryland, USA.

This chain connects TRBV20-1 to TRBJ2-2; 8 nucleotides line up with TRBD1. This clonotype originated in a woman aged 40 to 55 in good health. The sequenced material came from PBMCs. In DNA, the CDR3 is TGCAGTGCAGCCGACAGGGGTCCCGGGGAGCTGTTTTTT. Translated: CSAADRGPGELFF.